This TCR beta chain was recovered during a study of blood T cell repertoires in COVID-19. About the research overall: PBMCs, B-cell-depleted T cells, or T cells were the source of the cDNA or gDNA that made up the material.

CDR3 length equals 15 residues. Germline V gene sequence: CDR1 KGHDR, CDR2 SFDVKD. V was cut by 3 bases and J by 5 bases, with 15 bases left in between. In the authors' methods: Using reference gene primer amplification, nucleated cell counts were estimated. TCRdb's table, derived via immunoSEQ multiplex PCR, lists solely in-frame clones and lacks some. V and J calls and clone size are those listed in that table; D and trimming were worked out from the DNA. The sample records about 170,000 clones, approximately 85% being singletons. This receptor was obtained from a man aged 80 or over with COVID-19, enrolled during active disease. The V gene is TRBV24-1, the J gene TRBJ2-5; a weak D match, TRBD2 (7 bases). Sequenced material: peripheral blood. The CDR3: CATSDSGRGGETQYF. For the CDR3, the DNA is TGTGCCACCAGTGATAGTGGCAGGGGAGGGGAGACCCAGTACTTC.